This record concerns one TCR beta chain sequence. It has no known antigen specificity. Base qualities are not at hand, and no much larger clone is one base apart. The library relied on the immunoSEQ multiplex PCR assay. What TCRdb holds here is the immuneACCESS table cut down to in-frame rearrangements. Part of the clones is not present; checked against another copy, under half of the missing clones reflect an unresolved V gene, and the others are unexplained. Present in this sample are tens of thousands of clones, 75% to 90% of which were seen just once. The top ten constitute roughly 6.7% of the sample. V is reduced by 1 base and J by 1 base, leaving a spacing of 17 bases between them. CDR3 length: 17 amino acids, cysteine to phenylalanine. CDR3 DNA only is kept here, 51 bases in frame from base 1. The germline V gene (reference sequence) supplies CDR1 SGHKS and CDR2 YYEKEE. This entry comes from a study of control samples from healthy donors and cancer patients (TCRdb year 2020).

The receptor comes from a middle-aged man in good health. The sample consisted of blood. The sequence links TRBV5-5 to TRBJ1-1; no D segment can be confidently identified. The bases are TGTGCCAGCAGCTTGTTTTTTTTCGGAAAAAGGAACACTGAAGCTTTCTTT. This is translated as CASSLFFFGKRNTEAFF.